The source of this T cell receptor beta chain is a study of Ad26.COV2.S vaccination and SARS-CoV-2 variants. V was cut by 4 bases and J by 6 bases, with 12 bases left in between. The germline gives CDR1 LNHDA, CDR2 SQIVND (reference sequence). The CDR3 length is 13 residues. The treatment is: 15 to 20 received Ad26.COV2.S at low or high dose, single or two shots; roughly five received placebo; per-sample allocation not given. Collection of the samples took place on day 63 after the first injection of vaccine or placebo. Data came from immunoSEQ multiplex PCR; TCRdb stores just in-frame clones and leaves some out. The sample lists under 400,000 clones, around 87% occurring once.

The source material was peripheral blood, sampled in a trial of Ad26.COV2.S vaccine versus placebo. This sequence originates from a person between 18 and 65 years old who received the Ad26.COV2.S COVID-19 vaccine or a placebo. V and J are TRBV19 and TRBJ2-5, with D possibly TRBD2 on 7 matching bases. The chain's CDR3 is CASSRGGAKTQYF. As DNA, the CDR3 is TGTGCCAGTAGTAGGGGGGGCGCGAAGACCCAGTACTTC.